This TCR beta chain was identified during a study of blood T cells in healthy people across ages. Combining a sample-barcoded 5' primer with a J-beta primer mix, a second PCR ran for about 7 to 11 cycles. TCRdb reprocessed the 5' RACE reads via MiXCR and lists one record per CDR3 protein. The sample has 1.5 million to 1.8 million distinct CDR3 sequences; approximately 39% are singletons. Germline lookup yields CDR1 LGHDT and CDR2 YNNKEL (reference sequence). This CDR3 spans 14 amino acids. Deletions cut 2 bases from V and 6 bases from J, with 12 bases between. Study-wide findings and caveats: Estimated diversity across one million T cells was deemed an underestimate. For the donors, CMV status was unknown and possibly confounded expanded clonotype changes. Naive and antigen-experienced cells could not be conclusively compared, given unsorted PBMCs. Naive CD4+ cells and diversity were both higher in long-lived donors than in aged donors.

Points on this clonotype: What it recognizes is unknown.

The chain employs TRBV3-1 and TRBJ2-3; D not certain. Sequenced input: blood. This clonotype was obtained from a woman aged 18-29 years in good health. This chain's CDR3 is CASSQIDWSDTQYF. The CDR3 bases are TGTGCCAGCAGCCAAATTGACTGGTCGGATACGCAGTATTTT.